This T cell receptor (beta chain) was identified in a study of Graves' ophthalmopathy and Graves' hyperthyroidism. Transcripts of RNA were the source for amplifying TCR beta CDR3 regions. A first-round RT-PCR used HTBI primers, followed by a second-round multiplex PCR. TCRdb redid the calling of the multiplex PCR reads with MiXCR, one entry per CDR3 protein. Among about 740,000 distinct CDR3 sequences, roughly 40% were seen once, and the ten largest hold 40% to 45%. CDR3 size: 15 residues. The J segment lost 3 bases and the V segment lost 5 bases, leaving 7 bases of the junction unmatched. Looked up from germline, CDR1 is MNHNY and CDR2 is SVGAGI (reference sequence). There are a few counts of this clonotype.

The chain links TRBV6-6 to TRBJ1-5; 7 bases agree with TRBD1. What was sequenced was peripheral blood. This sequence was found in an adult man with Graves' ophthalmopathy. CDR3 residues: CASSRGGQSNQPQHF. CDR3 bases: TGTGCCAGCAGTAGGGGGGGACAGTCCAATCAGCCCCAGCATTTT.